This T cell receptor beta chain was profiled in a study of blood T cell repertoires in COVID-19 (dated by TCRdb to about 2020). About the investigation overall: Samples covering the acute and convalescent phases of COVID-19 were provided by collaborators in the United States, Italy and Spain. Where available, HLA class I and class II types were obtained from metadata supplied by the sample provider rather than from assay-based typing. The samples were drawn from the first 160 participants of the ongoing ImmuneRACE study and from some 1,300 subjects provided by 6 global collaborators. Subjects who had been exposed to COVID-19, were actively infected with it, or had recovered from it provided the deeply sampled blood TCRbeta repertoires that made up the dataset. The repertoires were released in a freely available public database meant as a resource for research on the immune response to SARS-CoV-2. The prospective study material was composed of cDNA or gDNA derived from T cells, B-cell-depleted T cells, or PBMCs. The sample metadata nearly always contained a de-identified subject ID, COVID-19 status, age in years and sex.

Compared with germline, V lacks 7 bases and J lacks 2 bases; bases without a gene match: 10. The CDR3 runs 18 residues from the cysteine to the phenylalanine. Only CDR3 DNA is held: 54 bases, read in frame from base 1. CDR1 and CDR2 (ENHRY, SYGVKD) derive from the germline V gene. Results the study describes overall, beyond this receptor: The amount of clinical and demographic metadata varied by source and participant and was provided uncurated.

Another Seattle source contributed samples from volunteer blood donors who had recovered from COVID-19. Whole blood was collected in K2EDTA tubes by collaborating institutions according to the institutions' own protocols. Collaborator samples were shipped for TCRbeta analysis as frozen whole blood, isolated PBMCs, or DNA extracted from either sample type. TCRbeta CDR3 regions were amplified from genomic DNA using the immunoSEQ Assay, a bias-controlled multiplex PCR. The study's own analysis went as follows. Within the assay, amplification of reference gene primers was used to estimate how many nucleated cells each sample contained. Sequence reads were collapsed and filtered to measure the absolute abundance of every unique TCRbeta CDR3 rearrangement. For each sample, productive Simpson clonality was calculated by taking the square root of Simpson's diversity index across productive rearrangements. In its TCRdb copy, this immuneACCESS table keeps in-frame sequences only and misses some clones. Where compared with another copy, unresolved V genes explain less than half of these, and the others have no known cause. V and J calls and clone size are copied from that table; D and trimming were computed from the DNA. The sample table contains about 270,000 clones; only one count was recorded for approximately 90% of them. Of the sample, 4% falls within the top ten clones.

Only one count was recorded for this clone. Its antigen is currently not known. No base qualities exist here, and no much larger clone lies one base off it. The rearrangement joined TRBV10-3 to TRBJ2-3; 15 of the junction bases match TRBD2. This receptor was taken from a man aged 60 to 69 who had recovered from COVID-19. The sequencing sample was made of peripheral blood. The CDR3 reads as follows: CAINPGLAGGTYTDTQYF. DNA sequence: TGTGCCATCAACCCCGGACTAGCGGGGGGGACGTACACAGATACGCAGTATTTT.